This T cell receptor beta chain was sequenced for a study of CD8 T cells in ankylosing spondylitis. This clonotype was found a few times. The germline V gene has CDR1 MNHNS and CDR2 SASEGT. The CDR3 is 18 residues long. The germline V and J ends were trimmed by 6 bases and 0 bases, with 22 bases remaining between them. TCRdb reprocessed the 5' RACE reads with MiXCR, giving one entry per CDR3 protein. The repertoire holds 120,000 or so distinct CDR3 sequences, with approximately 15% as singletons. This TCR came from a female donor with ankylosing spondylitis or in good health (not recorded which). The J gene is TRBJ2-3, the V gene TRBV6-1; a possible D gene is TRBD1 (6 bases). The sample consisted of blood, either unsorted or a sorted T cell fraction (not recorded which). CDR3 in DNA: TGTGCCAGCAGGAAAGACAGGAAGGATTGGGGTAGCACAGATACGCAGTATTTT. Translating it yields CASRKDRKDWGSTDTQYF.